The source of this T cell receptor (beta chain) is a study of blood T cell repertoires in COVID-19. Background on the study: From the United States, Italy and Spain came samples of acute and convalescent COVID-19.

Profiling relied on immunoSEQ multiplex PCR, and the TCRdb table lists in-frame clones only, not all of them. The sample contains tens of thousands of clones, about nine tenths of which appear only once. The germline gives CDR1 MNHEY, CDR2 SVGAGI. The CDR3 extends over 14 amino acids. V was clipped by 7 bases and J by 2 bases; unmatched bases: 5. Sequenced sample: peripheral blood. This rearrangement joins TRBV6-5 to TRBJ2-5; 9 nucleotides match TRBD1. The source of this sequence is a woman aged 45-65 years with active or convalescent COVID-19. CDR3 loop: CASMVQGAQETQYF. DNA of the CDR3: TGTGCCAGCATGGTACAGGGGGCACAAGAGACCCAGTACTTC.